Each of the 21 T cell receptor beta chains below was sequenced from the same sample in a study of blood T cell repertoires in COVID-19. Clones were sequenced by immunoSEQ multiplex PCR, and TCRdb holds only the in-frame ones, with some missing. The sample shows approximately 60,000 clones, about four fifths of them seen only once. The material sequenced was peripheral blood. The source of these receptors is an elderly woman with acute or convalescent COVID-19.

V is TRBV19 and J is TRBJ2-5; 8 nucleotides match TRBD2. Germline V lookup: CDR1 LNHDA, CDR2 SQIVND (reference sequence). V trimming: 5 bases; J trimming: 4 bases; junction bases outside the gene matches: 12. The CDR3 runs to 16 residues. The CDR3 loop reads CASSAREGSATETQYF. Written as DNA, the CDR3 is TGTGCCAGTAGTGCCCGGGAGGGGTCAGCAACAGAGACCCAGTACTTC.

The chain is built from TRBV9 and TRBJ2-7; 9 positions match TRBD1. Germline V CDR1 and CDR2: SGDLS, YYNGEE. With 0 bases clipped from V and 6 bases from J, the junction kept 13 bases outside the gene matches. CDR3 length: 17 residues. The CDR3 reads CASSVAQGGQGPSEQYF. The CDR3 coding sequence is TGTGCCAGCAGCGTAGCTCAGGGGGGACAGGGTCCCTCCGAGCAGTACTTC.

This clone was seen just once. CDR3 nucleotide sequence: TGTGCCAGCAGCAACGGAGTCCGGGCCTACGAGCAGTACTTC. This encodes CASSNGVRAYEQYF. This chain joins TRBV3-1 (or the pseudogene TRBV3-2) and TRBJ2-7; no firm D call. The CDR3 consists of 14 residues. The V and J ends lost 5 bases and 2 bases respectively, with 13 bases between them. The germline V gene has CDR1 LGHDT and CDR2 YNNKEL (reference sequence).

V is TRBV13 and J is TRBJ1-5; 12 bases agree with TRBD1. This CDR3 has 15 amino acids. CDR1 is PRHDT and CDR2 is FYEKMQ in the germline V gene (reference sequence). After removal of 5 bases from V and 6 bases from J, the junction contained 5 bases not matched to a gene. CDR3: CASSAGTGGGQPQHF. Here the CDR3 DNA reads TGTGCCAGCAGCGCGGGGACAGGGGGCGGTCAGCCCCAGCATTTT.

The chain combines TRBV19 with TRBJ2-7; possible D gene TRBD2, 5 bases. Trimming removed 11 bases from V and 2 bases from J, with 19 bases in between. This CDR3 is built from 14 residues. Looked up from germline, CDR1 is LNHDA and CDR2 is SQIVND (reference sequence). CDR3 protein: CAASTPGDTYEQYF. The CDR3, as DNA: TGTGCCGCATCGACCCCCGGGGATACCTACGAGCAGTACTTC.

This clone was seen a single time. V usage is TRBV12-5 and J usage is TRBJ2-5; 7 bases line up with TRBD1. Unmatched junction bases numbered 5, after V lost 2 bases and J lost 2 bases. This CDR3 has 15 amino acids. Germline CDR1 reads LGHNT; CDR2 reads FRNRAP. The CDR3 DNA reads as TGTGCTAGTGGTTTGACGGGACAGTCGCAAGAGACCCAGTACTTC. Encoded protein: CASGLTGQSQETQYF. Based on the CDR3 plus reference TRBV12-5 and TRBJ2-5, the full variable domain is DARVTQTPRHKVTEMGQEVTMRCQPILGHNTVFWYRQTMMQGLELLAYFRNRAPLDDSGMPKDRFSAEMPDATLATLKIQPSEPRDSAVYFCASGLTGQSQETQYFGPGTRLLVL.

This chain uses TRBV5-1 with TRBJ1-6; D gene uncertain. The germline gives CDR1 SGHRS, CDR2 YFSETQ. This CDR3 region has 15 residues. Trimming removed 9 bases at V and 10 bases at J, with 23 bases between. CDR3: CAIPDCSPYISPLHF. For the CDR3, the DNA is TGCGCCATCCCGGACTGTTCCCCCTATATATCACCCCTCCACTTT.

The V and J genes are TRBV6-6 and TRBJ2-5; 13 bases align to TRBD2. With V trimmed by 9 bases and J by 7 bases, 11 bases remained unmatched. CDR1 MNHNY and CDR2 SVGAGI come from the germline V gene (reference sequence). The CDR3 has 15 amino acids. In DNA form, the CDR3 reads TGTGCCAGTGGAACTAGCGGGGGGGCCGAAGGGACCCAGTACTTC. Its protein product is CASGTSGGAEGTQYF.

V gene TRBV4-2 combines with J gene TRBJ2-7, with 7 bases fitting TRBD2. From germline, CDR1 is LGHNA and CDR2 YNFKEQ. V lost 0 bases and J lost 4; bases outside the gene matches: 6. CDR3 size: 15 residues. CDR3 in amino acids: CASSQERLAEYEQYF. As DNA, the CDR3 is TGTGCCAGCAGCCAAGAACGCCTAGCGGAGTACGAGCAGTACTTC.

The rearrangement joins TRBV6-5 to TRBJ2-3, with D perhaps TRBD2 (6 bases). CDR3 length: 15 amino acids. In germline, CDR1 is MNHEY, CDR2 SVGAGI. Trimming removed 3 bases at V and 4 bases at J, with 14 bases between. In DNA, the CDR3 is TGTGCCAGCAGTTATAGGTCGGGAGTATCAGATACGCAGTATTTT. This encodes CASSYRSGVSDTQYF.

By frequency in the sample, this clone is medium-sized. In nucleotides, the CDR3 is TGTGCCTGGAGTGTCCAGGGTTGGGCAGGAGGGTTCCAAGAGACCCAGTACTTC. It yields the protein CAWSVQGWAGGFQETQYF. The chain has TRBV30 and TRBJ2-5; D might be TRBD2 (6 bases). Trimming pared 0 bases from V and 1 base from J, leaving 21 bases between. This CDR3 spans 18 amino acids. The germline V gene has CDR1 GTSNPN and CDR2 SVGIG (reference sequence).

The genes are TRBV7-9 and TRBJ2-1; 10 nucleotides align to TRBD2. V lost 4 bases to trimming and J lost 6 bases; unmatched junction nucleotides: 15. Germline V gene data show CDR1 as SEHNR and CDR2 as FQNEAQ (reference sequence). CDR3 length equals 18 residues. CDR3 bases: TGTGCCAGCAGCTCCCCACAACCCACAGCGGGAGGGATCAATGAGCAGTTCTTC. It translates to CASSSPQPTAGGINEQFF.

This rearrangement joins TRBV30 to TRBJ2-1; no clear D. Germline CDR1 GTSNPN, CDR2 SVGIG (reference sequence). V gave up 4 bases and J gave up 5 bases, with 9 bases separating them. The CDR3 runs 12 residues. CDR3 sequence (DNA): TGTGCCTGGACCCGAGTGAACAATGAGCAGTTCTTC. It specifies CAWTRVNNEQFF. The full variable domain, with the rest looked up from reference TRBV30 and TRBJ2-1, is SQTIHQWPATLVQPVGSPLSLECTVEGTSNPNLYWYRQAAGRGLQLLFYSVGIGQISSEVPQNLSASRPQDRQFILSSKKLLLSDSGFYLCAWTRVNNEQFFGPGTRLTVL.

The chain joins TRBV19 to TRBJ2-5, with 9 bases fitting TRBD1. Germline assignment: CDR1 LNHDA and CDR2 SQIVND (reference sequence). The CDR3 is 14 amino acids. The V and J ends lost 8 bases and 2 bases, in that order; junction bases with no gene match: 6. The CDR3 bases are TGTGCCAGTGCCGGGACAGGGCGGCAAGAGACCCAGTACTTC. It encodes CASAGTGRQETQYF.

The rearrangement links TRBV18 to TRBJ1-1, with D perhaps matching TRBD1 (6 bases). The CDR3 has 14 amino acids. Germline-derived CDR1 and CDR2 are KGHSH and LQKENI. V lost 2 bases and J 5 bases, leaving 12 bases between the germline ends. CDR3 nucleotide sequence: TGTGCCAGCTCACCAAAAGGGGGAGGGACTGAAGCTTTCTTT. Residues: CASSPKGGGTEAFF.

V gene TRBV29-1 combines with J gene TRBJ1-6; D is perhaps TRBD1 (6 bases). The CDR3 length is 13 residues. Germline lookup yields CDR1 SQVTM and CDR2 ANQGSEA. The V and J ends lost 5 bases and 5 bases respectively, with 10 bases between them. CDR3 in DNA: TGCAGCGTTCGGACAGAAAATAATTCACCCCTCCACTTT. Protein sequence: CSVRTENNSPLHF.

The chain recombines TRBV5-1 with TRBJ1-6; TRBD1 aligns across 7 bases. This CDR3 has 15 residues. Trimming at V came to 6 bases and at J to 8 bases, leaving 11 bases not matched to a gene. Germline CDR1 and CDR2: SGHRS and YFSETQ. This CDR3 is CASTPSGTDYSPLHF. CDR3 DNA: TGCGCCAGCACCCCAAGTGGGACAGACTATTCACCCCTCCACTTT.

V and J are TRBV7-8 and TRBJ2-7; 9 positions match TRBD1. This CDR3 has 17 amino acids. The V gene end was trimmed by 3 bases and the J gene end by 6 bases; junction bases not matched to a gene: 15. Per the germline V gene, CDR1 is SGHVS and CDR2 is FQNEAQ. CDR3 coding DNA: TGTGCCAGCAGCTTGGTTGTTGGGACAGGGAGGACGGCCGAGCAGTACTTC. As protein: CASSLVVGTGRTAEQYF.

This chain links TRBV14 with TRBJ2-3; D call uncertain. V gave up 1 base and J gave up 4 bases, with 9 bases separating them. The V gene's germline CDR1 is SGHDN and CDR2 FVKESK. This CDR3 is 14 amino acids long. CDR3 loop: CASSQVIVSDTQYF. The CDR3 bases are TGTGCCAGCAGCCAAGTGATAGTGTCAGATACGCAGTATTTT.

The gene calls are TRBV28 and TRBJ1-2; D is ambiguous. Looked up from germline, CDR1 is MDHEN and CDR2 is SYDVKM. The germline V and J ends were trimmed by 2 bases and 5 bases, with 12 bases remaining between them. This CDR3 spans 14 amino acids. The CDR3 is CASSLEGARYGYTF. CDR3 coding DNA: TGTGCCAGCAGTTTAGAGGGAGCTAGATATGGCTACACCTTC.

J is TRBJ2-5 and V is TRBV7-2; 10 bases align to TRBD1. The CDR3 has 16 residues. V shed 3 bases and J 2 bases; nucleotides not matched to a gene: 6. CDR1 is SGHTA, CDR2 FQGNSA, per germline. The CDR3 is CASSLTGTGVQETQYF. CDR3 DNA: TGTGCCAGCAGCTTGACCGGGACAGGGGTTCAAGAGACCCAGTACTTC. Full variable domain (remainder filled in from reference TRBV7-2 and TRBJ2-5): GAGVSQSPSNKVTEKGKDVELRCDPISGHTALYWYRQSLGQGLEFLIYFQGNSAPDKSGLPSDRFSAERTGGSVSTLTIQRTQQEDSAVYLCASSLTGTGVQETQYFGPGTRLLVL.